A selection of T cell receptor beta chains follows, all from one sample in a study of blood T cell repertoires in COVID-19. Assay: immunoSEQ multiplex PCR; the TCRdb copy retains only in-frame clones and omits some. The sample lists 150,000 or so clones; around 87% were seen once. The sample comprised peripheral blood. The receptors shown here come from a man younger than 35 with COVID-19, enrolled during active disease. Both conserved end residues are part of each CDR3. Each record gives: V gene, clone size, D gene, J gene, CDR3 protein, CDR3 DNA. A D gene is named only where the DNA matches it firmly. Clone size is given for some rows only: seen once, a few or many times, or a class if the clone is expanded.

>TRBV6-2/TRBV6-3|.|.|TRBJ1-2
CASSYGGGYYGYTF
TGTGCCAGCAGTTACGGGGGCGGCTACTATGGCTACACCTTC
>TRBV2|.|TRBD1|TRBJ2-1
CASSERTGINEQFF
TGTGCCAGCAGTGAACGGACAGGAATCAATGAGCAGTTCTTC
>TRBV7-9|.|.|TRBJ1-6
CASSLFEVPLHF
TGTGCCAGCAGCTTATTTGAGGTCCCCCTCCACTTT
>TRBV5-1|.|TRBD1|TRBJ2-1
CASSARQGSYEQFF
TGCGCCAGCAGCGCTCGACAGGGGTCCTATGAGCAGTTCTTC
>TRBV27|.|.|TRBJ1-2
CASSFGREGYGYTF
TGTGCCAGCAGTTTCGGGCGGGAGGGCTATGGCTACACCTTC
>TRBV7-2|.|.|TRBJ1-5
CASSERAGQPQHF
TGTGCCAGCAGCGAGAGAGCGGGGCAGCCCCAGCATTTT
>TRBV5-4|.|TRBD2|TRBJ2-1
CASSLRGRAGDEQFF
TGTGCCAGCAGCTTAAGAGGGAGGGCCGGTGATGAGCAGTTCTTC
>TRBV28|.|.|TRBJ2-5
CASSTFRSSVVEGTLLGETQYF
TGTGCCAGCAGTACCTTTCGTTCGTCGGTGGTTGAGGGGACTCTTCTTGGGGAGACCCAGTACTTC
>TRBV30|.|.|TRBJ2-1
CAGYIGGSYNEQFF
TGTGCCGGTTATATTGGGGGCTCTTACAATGAGCAGTTCTTC
>TRBV19|.|.|TRBJ2-1
CASSVTSTYNEQFF
TGTGCCAGTAGTGTTACTTCTACCTACAATGAGCAGTTCTTC
>TRBV9|few|.|TRBJ1-1
CASSVVSGNTEAFF
TGTGCCAGCAGCGTAGTTTCAGGGAACACTGAAGCTTTCTTT
>TRBV29-1|.|.|TRBJ1-1
CSVMTATNTEAFF
TGCAGCGTCATGACAGCGACGAACACTGAAGCTTTCTTT
>TRBV5-1|.|TRBD2|TRBJ2-2
CASSSTSGRGTGELFF
TGCGCCAGCAGCTCGACTAGCGGGCGGGGCACCGGGGAGCTGTTTTTT
>TRBV29-1|.|TRBD2|TRBJ2-1
CSVEGTSGRWSYNEQFF
TGCAGCGTTGAAGGGACTAGCGGGAGGTGGTCCTACAATGAGCAGTTCTTC
>TRBV5-5|.|TRBD1|TRBJ1-4
CASSLEVGTDYGKLLF
TGTGCCAGCAGCTTGGAAGTTGGGACAGACTACGGTAAACTGCTTTTT
>TRBV28|.|.|TRBJ1-5
CASRSVLGQPQHF
TGTGCCAGCAGATCCGTACTCGGTCAGCCCCAGCATTTT
>TRBV5-6|.|TRBD1|TRBJ1-4
CASSFLGQGDEKLFF
TGTGCCAGCAGCTTTCTGGGACAGGGGGATGAAAAACTGTTTTTT
>TRBV4-1|.|.|TRBJ2-7
CASSQAGHPYEQYF
TGCGCCAGCAGCCAAGCTGGACATCCCTACGAGCAGTACTTC
>TRBV24-1|.|TRBD2|TRBJ2-7
CATSDPTSGSGYEQYF
TGTGCCACCAGTGACCCTACAAGCGGGAGTGGATACGAGCAGTACTTC
>TRBV7-9|few|.|TRBJ2-7
CASSLGQDQYF
TGTGCCAGCAGCTTGGGGCAAGACCAGTACTTC
>TRBV15|.|.|TRBJ2-5
CATSRDIASPQETQYF
TGTGCCACCAGCAGAGATATAGCTAGCCCGCAAGAGACCCAGTACTTC
>TRBV4-2|.|.|TRBJ2-4
CASSQDLDPNIQYF
TGTGCCAGCAGCCAAGATCTAGACCCAAACATTCAGTACTTC
>TRBV7-9|once|TRBD2|TRBJ2-1
CASNPAGAYNEQFF
TGTGCCAGCAACCCAGCGGGAGCCTACAATGAGCAGTTCTTC
>TRBV29-1|.|.|TRBJ2-1
CSVRRGYNEQFF
TGCAGCGTTAGGCGGGGATACAATGAGCAGTTCTTC
>TRBV27|.|.|TRBJ2-2
CASSFGVNTGELFF
TGTGCCAGCAGTTTCGGGGTGAACACCGGGGAGCTGTTTTTT
>TRBV5-1|.|.|TRBJ1-4
CASSLRGTPNEKLFF
TGCGCCAGCAGCCTACGCGGGACTCCCAATGAAAAACTGTTTTTT
>TRBV15|.|TRBD2|TRBJ2-1
CATSREFSGRAGGDEQFF
TGTGCCACCAGCAGAGAATTCTCCGGGAGGGCCGGTGGGGATGAGCAGTTCTTC
>TRBV12-3/TRBV12-4|once|TRBD1|TRBJ2-4
CASSLGQVNIQYF
TGTGCCAGCAGCCTTGGACAGGTTAACATTCAGTACTTC
>TRBV10-2|once|TRBD1|TRBJ2-1
CASSIPGQGAKNEQFF
TGCGCCAGCAGTATACCGGGGCAGGGGGCGAAGAATGAGCAGTTCTTC
>TRBV12-3/TRBV12-4|.|TRBD1|TRBJ2-7
CASSWTGNYEQYF
TGTGCCAGCAGTTGGACAGGGAACTACGAGCAGTACTTC
>TRBV27|.|.|TRBJ1-1
CASSLYPFPSTEAFF
TGTGCCAGCAGTTTATACCCATTTCCCAGCACTGAAGCTTTCTTT
>TRBV6-1|once|.|TRBJ1-4
CASSESVGRTNEKLLF
TGTGCCAGCAGTGAAAGCGTGGGACGGACTAATGAAAAACTGCTTTTT
>TRBV10-3|.|.|TRBJ1-5
CAISSQVPWSNQPQHF
TGTGCCATCAGCTCACAGGTCCCTTGGAGCAATCAGCCCCAGCATTTT
>TRBV19|.|.|TRBJ1-4
CASSTRATNEKLFF
TGTGCCAGTAGTACTCGAGCAACTAATGAAAAACTGTTTTTT
>TRBV18|.|TRBD2|TRBJ2-4
CASSPGLAGSPYLRAKNIQYF
TGTGCCAGCTCACCTGGGCTAGCGGGAAGTCCCTACCTGAGGGCCAAAAACATTCAGTACTTC
>TRBV5-4|.|.|TRBJ2-5
CASSLGRQQETQYF
TGTGCCAGCAGCTTGGGCAGGCAACAAGAGACCCAGTACTTC
>TRBV3-1/TRBV3-2|.|.|TRBJ1-5
CASGGNQPQHF
TGTGCCAGCGGGGGGAATCAGCCCCAGCATTTT
>TRBV28|.|TRBD2|TRBJ2-5
CASSSRSGGVLKTQYF
TGTGCCAGCAGTTCGAGGAGCGGGGGGGTCCTGAAGACCCAGTACTTC
>TRBV7-3|once|.|TRBJ2-3
CASSLAGSSTDTQYF
TGTGCCAGCAGCTTAGCGGGCTCTAGCACAGATACGCAGTATTTT
>TRBV6-5|.|TRBD2|TRBJ2-2
CASNRAGANTGELFF
TGTGCCAGCAACCGAGCGGGAGCGAACACCGGGGAGCTGTTTTTT